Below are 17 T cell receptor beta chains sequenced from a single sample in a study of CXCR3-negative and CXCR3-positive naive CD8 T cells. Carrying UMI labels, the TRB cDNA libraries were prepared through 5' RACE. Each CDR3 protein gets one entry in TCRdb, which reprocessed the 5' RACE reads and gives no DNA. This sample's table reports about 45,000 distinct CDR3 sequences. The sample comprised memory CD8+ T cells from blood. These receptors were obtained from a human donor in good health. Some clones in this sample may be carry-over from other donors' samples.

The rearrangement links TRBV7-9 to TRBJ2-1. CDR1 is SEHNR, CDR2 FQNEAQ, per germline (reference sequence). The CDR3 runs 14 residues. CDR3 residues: CASSLAFRFDEQFF.

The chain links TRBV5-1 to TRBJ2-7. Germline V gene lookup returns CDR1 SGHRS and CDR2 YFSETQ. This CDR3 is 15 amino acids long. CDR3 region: CASSLGPDLSYEQYF.

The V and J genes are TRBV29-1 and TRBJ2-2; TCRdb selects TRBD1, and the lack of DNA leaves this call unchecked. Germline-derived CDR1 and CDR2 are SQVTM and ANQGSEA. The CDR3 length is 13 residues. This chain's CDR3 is CSAGTVNTGELFF.

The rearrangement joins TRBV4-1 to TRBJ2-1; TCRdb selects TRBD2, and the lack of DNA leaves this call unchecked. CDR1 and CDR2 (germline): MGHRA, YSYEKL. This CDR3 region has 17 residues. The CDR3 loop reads CASSLFLPSTSYNEQFF.

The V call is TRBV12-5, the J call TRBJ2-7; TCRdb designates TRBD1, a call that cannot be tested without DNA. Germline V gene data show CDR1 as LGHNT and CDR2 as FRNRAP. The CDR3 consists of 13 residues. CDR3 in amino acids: CASGELGGYEQYF.

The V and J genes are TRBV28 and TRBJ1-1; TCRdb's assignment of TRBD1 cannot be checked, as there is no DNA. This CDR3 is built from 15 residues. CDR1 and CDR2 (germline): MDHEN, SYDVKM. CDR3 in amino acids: CASSLSSGVNTEAFF.

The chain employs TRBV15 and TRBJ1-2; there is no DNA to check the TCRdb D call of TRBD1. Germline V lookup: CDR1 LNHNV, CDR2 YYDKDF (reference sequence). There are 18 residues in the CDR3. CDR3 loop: CATSRDWFRTGSGYGYTF. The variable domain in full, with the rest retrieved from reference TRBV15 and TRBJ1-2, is DAMVIQNPRYQVTQFGKPVTLSCSQTLNHNVMYWYQQKSSQAPKLLFHYYDKDFNNEADTPDNFQSRRPNTSFCFLDIRSPGLGDTAMYLCATSRDWFRTGSGYGYTFGSGTRLTVV.

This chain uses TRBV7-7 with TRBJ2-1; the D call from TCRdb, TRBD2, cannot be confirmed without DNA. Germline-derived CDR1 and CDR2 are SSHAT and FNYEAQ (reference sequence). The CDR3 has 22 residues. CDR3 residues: CASSLDIGVLAGGPINFDEQFF.

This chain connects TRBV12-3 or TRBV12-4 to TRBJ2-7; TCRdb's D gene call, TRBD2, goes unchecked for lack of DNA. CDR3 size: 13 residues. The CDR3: CASSERGSYEQYF.

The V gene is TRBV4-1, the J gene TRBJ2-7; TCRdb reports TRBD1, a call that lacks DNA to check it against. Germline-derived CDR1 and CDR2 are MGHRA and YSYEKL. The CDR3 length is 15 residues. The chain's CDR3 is CASSQETRSDYEQYF.

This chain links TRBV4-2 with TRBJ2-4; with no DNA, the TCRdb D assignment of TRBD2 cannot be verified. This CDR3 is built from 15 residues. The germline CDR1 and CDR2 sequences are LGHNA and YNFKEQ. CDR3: CASSPSGGAKNIQYF.

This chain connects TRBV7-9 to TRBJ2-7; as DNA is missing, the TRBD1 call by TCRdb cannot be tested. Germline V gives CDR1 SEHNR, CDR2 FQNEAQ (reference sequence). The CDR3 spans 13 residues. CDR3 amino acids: CASAPGQVDEQYF. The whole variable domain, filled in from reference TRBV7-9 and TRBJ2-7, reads DTGVSQNPRHKITKRGQNVTFRCDPISEHNRLYWYRQTLGQGPEFLTYFQNEAQLEKSRLLSDRFSAERPKGSFSTLEIQRTEQGDSAMYLCASAPGQVDEQYFGPGTRLTVT.

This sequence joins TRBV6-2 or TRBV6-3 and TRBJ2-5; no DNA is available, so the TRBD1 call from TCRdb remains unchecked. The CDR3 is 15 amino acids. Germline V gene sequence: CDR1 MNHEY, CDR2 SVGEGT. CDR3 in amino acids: CASSSGTEGGETQYF.

The CDR3 sequence: CASSSDINTQYF. The rearrangement joins TRBV7-6 to TRBJ2-3. This CDR3 region has 12 residues. Per the germline V gene, CDR1 is SGHVS and CDR2 is FNYEAQ. Variable domain in full (rest from reference TRBV7-6 and TRBJ2-3): GAGVSQSPRYKVTKRGQDVALRCDPISGHVSLYWYRQALGQGPEFLTYFNYEAQQDKSGLPNDRFSAERPEGSISTLTIQRTEQRDSAMYRCASSSDINTQYFGPGTRLTVL.

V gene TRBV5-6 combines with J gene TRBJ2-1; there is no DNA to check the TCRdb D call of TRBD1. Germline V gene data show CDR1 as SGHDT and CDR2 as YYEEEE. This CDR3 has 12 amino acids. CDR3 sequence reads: CAGRMDRGREFF.

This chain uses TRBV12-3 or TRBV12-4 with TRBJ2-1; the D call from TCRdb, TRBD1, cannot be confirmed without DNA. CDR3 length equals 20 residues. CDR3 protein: CASSLSGTGGAFWSYNEQFF.

CDR3 residues: CASSVGMNTEAFF. The chain is built from TRBV9 and TRBJ1-1. CDR1 and CDR2 (germline): SGDLS, YYNGEE. The CDR3 spans 13 residues.